These 19 T cell receptor beta chains originate from one sample sequenced in a study of shared clonotypes between healthy human individuals. Measured with immunoSEQ multiplex PCR; TCRdb has only the in-frame clones, and not every one. The sample contains just over 2,000,000 clones, over 85% of which appear only once. Sequencing was done on a sample of naive CD4+ T cells sorted from blood. Specified subset: CD45RA+ positively selected. The receptor set was obtained from a young man in good health.

The chain recombines TRBV13 with TRBJ2-7, with D possibly matching TRBD2 (5 bases). V lost 6 bases and J lost 3, with 12 bases in between. Germline lookup yields CDR1 PRHDT and CDR2 FYEKMQ (reference sequence). The CDR3 consists of 13 residues. This CDR3 reads CASSTRRSYEQYF. The CDR3 DNA reads TGTGCCAGCAGTACTAGGCGGAGCTACGAGCAGTACTTC.

This chain links TRBV10-3 with TRBJ2-7, with 9 bases that match TRBD1. Trimming cost V 5 bases and J 1 base; bases outside gene matches: 6. Germline assignment: CDR1 ENHRY and CDR2 SYGVKD. This CDR3 is built from 15 residues. The CDR3 reads CAISSGTGRSYEQYF. The DNA for the CDR3 is TGTGCCATCAGTTCGGGGACAGGGAGATCCTACGAGCAGTACTTC.

This clone was observed a single time. The genes are TRBV28 and TRBJ1-6; D is perhaps TRBD1 (5 bases). The CDR3 has 16 amino acids. CDR1 is MDHEN, CDR2 SYDVKM, per germline. V shed 5 bases and J shed 0 bases, with 11 bases lying between them. CDR3 in DNA: TGTGCCAGCAGTCTCACAGGCGGCTCCTATAATTCACCCCTCCACTTT. Amino acids: CASSLTGGSYNSPLHF.

The chain joins TRBV10-3 to TRBJ1-1, with TRBD1 identical over 7 bases. CDR1 is ENHRY and CDR2 is SYGVKD in the germline V gene. The CDR3 runs to 14 residues. Trimming cost V 7 bases and J 4 bases; bases outside gene matches: 9. The DNA of the CDR3 is TGTGCCATCACCATCGACAGGGACGGCACTGAAGCTTTCTTT. Its protein is CAITIDRDGTEAFF.

The chain recombines TRBV14 with TRBJ2-2, with D perhaps matching TRBD1 (7 bases). This CDR3 is built from 15 residues. Germline assignment: CDR1 SGHDN and CDR2 FVKESK. V lost 2 bases and J 7 bases, leaving 14 bases between the germline ends. The CDR3 nucleotides are TGTGCCAGCAGCCAATTGGAGGGGGCAAGCGGGGAGCTGTTTTTT. This encodes CASSQLEGASGELFF.

The chain uses TRBV6-1 and TRBJ2-3; 7 bases map to TRBD1. Germline V CDR1 and CDR2: MNHNS, SASEGT. V gave up 10 bases and J gave up 4 bases; unmatched junction bases: 11. This CDR3 region has 14 residues. CDR3 in DNA: TGTGCCACCAAGGGACAGTTCTTCCCAGATACGCAGTATTTT. Its translation is CATKGQFFPDTQYF.

This rearrangement joins TRBV18 to TRBJ2-7, with 12 bases fitting TRBD2. The germline gives CDR1 KGHSH, CDR2 LQKENI. This CDR3 is built from 15 residues. Unmatched junction bases numbered 5, after V lost 4 bases and J lost 4 bases. For the CDR3, the DNA is TGTGCCAGCTCACTCCGGACTAGCGGGGAATACGAGCAGTACTTC. Encoded protein: CASSLRTSGEYEQYF.

This chain connects TRBV25-1 to TRBJ1-1; TRBD1 is a possible D gene (5 bases). Trimming removed 3 bases from V and 2 bases from J, with 13 bases in between. Germline CDR1 is MGHDK and CDR2 is SYGVNS. This CDR3 has 15 amino acids. The CDR3 region has the DNA TGTGCCAGCAGTGATTGGGGGATGGGAAACACTGAAGCTTTCTTT. Translated, it gives CASSDWGMGNTEAFF.

The chain couples TRBV6-5 to TRBJ2-5; the match to TRBD2 covers 9 bases. This CDR3 spans 15 amino acids. The junction had 6 bases not matched to a gene; V was cut back by 2 bases and J by 5 bases. Germline CDR1 is MNHEY and CDR2 is SVGAGI. CDR3 in DNA: TGTGCCAGCAGTTACGGTAGCGGGGGTATGGAGACCCAGTACTTC. It specifies CASSYGSGGMETQYF.

The chain has TRBV20-1 and TRBJ1-2; no definite D call. The length of the CDR3 is 11 residues. The ends were cut back, 6 bases at V and 5 bases at J, with 10 bases in the middle. Per the germline V gene, CDR1 is DFQATT and CDR2 is SNEGSKA (reference sequence). The CDR3 region is CSAATPYGYTF. DNA of the CDR3: TGCAGTGCGGCTACCCCTTATGGCTACACCTTC.

V and J are TRBV5-8 and TRBJ1-1, with D maybe TRBD1 (5 bases). Trimming left V 7 bases short and J 4 bases short, with 14 bases between. The CDR3 sequence is 13 residues long. The germline V gene has CDR1 SGHTS and CDR2 YDEGEE. The CDR3 is CASFQPGGTEAFF. The CDR3 DNA is TGTGCCAGCTTCCAGCCGGGGGGCACTGAAGCTTTCTTT.

CDR3 nucleotide sequence: TGTGCCACGCAGGACAGGGCTATGGGAACCCTCCACTTT. Translated: CATQDRAMGTLHF. V gene TRBV6-5 combines with J gene TRBJ1-6; 8 positions match TRBD1. The CDR3 contains 13 residues. Germline loops: CDR1 MNHEY, CDR2 SVGAGI. With 10 bases clipped from V and 14 bases from J, the junction kept 13 bases outside the gene matches.

The genes are TRBV5-6 and TRBJ1-6, with D tentatively TRBD1 (5 bases). Trimming left V 0 bases short and J 1 base short, with 8 bases between. CDR1 SGHDT and CDR2 YYEEEE come from the germline V gene. The CDR3 sequence is 16 residues long. Here the CDR3 reads CASSLDGGSYNSPLHF. The CDR3, as DNA: TGTGCCAGCAGCTTGGACGGGGGGTCCTATAATTCACCCCTCCACTTT.

The rearrangement links TRBV5-4 to TRBJ2-7; the match to TRBD1 covers 7 bases. CDR1 is SGHNT and CDR2 is YYREEE in the germline V gene (reference sequence). The CDR3 has 13 amino acids. The junction had 4 bases not matched to a gene; V was cut back by 4 bases and J by 3 bases. The CDR3 region is CASSVRDSYEQYF. The CDR3 DNA is TGTGCCAGCAGCGTCCGGGACAGCTACGAGCAGTACTTC.

The genes are TRBV18 and TRBJ1-5; D call uncertain. V dropped 2 bases and J dropped 0 bases, with 5 bases sitting between them. Germline V gene data show CDR1 as KGHSH and CDR2 as LQKENI. The CDR3 covers 14 residues. CDR3 sequence: CASSPYHSNQPQHF. For the CDR3, the DNA is TGTGCCAGCTCACCATACCATAGCAATCAGCCCCAGCATTTT.

The chain links TRBV4-1 to TRBJ2-5; 7 positions match TRBD2. The CDR3 extends over 14 amino acids. The germline V gene has CDR1 MGHRA and CDR2 YSYEKL. V lost 1 base and J lost 4; bases outside the gene matches: 3. As DNA, the CDR3 is TGCGCCAGCAGCCAAGTCTGGGAGGGAGAGACCCAGTACTTC. This sequence encodes CASSQVWEGETQYF.

V usage is TRBV28 and J usage is TRBJ2-2; 8 bases are shared with TRBD1. CDR1 is MDHEN and CDR2 is SYDVKM in the germline V gene. CDR3 size: 16 residues. Trimming at V came to 3 bases and at J to 5 bases, leaving 8 bases not matched to a gene. This chain's CDR3 is CASSLHGTGRTGELFF. As DNA, the CDR3 is TGTGCCAGCAGTTTGCATGGGACAGGAAGGACCGGGGAGCTGTTTTTT. Full variable domain (missing parts from reference TRBV28 and TRBJ2-2): DVKVTQSSRYLVKRTGEKVFLECVQDMDHENMFWYRQDPGLGLRLIYFSYDVKMKEKGDIPEGYSVSREKKERFSLILESASTNQTSMYLCASSLHGTGRTGELFFGEGSRLTVL.

The rearrangement links TRBV10-3 to TRBJ2-7; 9 nucleotides agree with TRBD2. V dropped 3 bases and J dropped 6; count of bases not matched to a gene: 6. The CDR3 is 14 residues long. Germline CDR1 ENHRY, CDR2 SYGVKD. In nucleotides, the CDR3 is TGTGCCATCAGTGACGGCGGGAGGGCTAGCGAGCAGTACTTC. This gives the protein CAISDGGRASEQYF.

The chain carries TRBV7-9 and TRBJ1-2; no clear D gene. V lost 6 bases, J lost 7 bases, and 21 bases lay in between. The CDR3 has 15 amino acids. Germline CDR1 SEHNR, CDR2 FQNEAQ (reference sequence). CDR3: CASSIPNGLLSGYTF. The CDR3 DNA is TGTGCCAGCAGTATCCCGAACGGCTTGCTGAGTGGCTACACCTTC.